A single sample gave rise to the 9 T cell receptor beta chains below, sequenced in a study of T cells in women clearing cervical HPV infection. Produced via immunoSEQ multiplex PCR; TCRdb's table is partial and in-frame only. The sample has over 25,000 clones. Specimen: blood buffy coat. These TCRs come from a woman between 18 and 69 years old with a cervical HPV16 infection that either progressed to CIN3+ or cleared (not recorded which).

Concerning this clone: The observed sequence ends 3 residues before the CDR3 terminus, with the missing tail filled in from the germline J gene. This rearrangement joins TRBV7-3 to TRBJ2-7; perhaps TRBD1 as D (6 bases). The length of the CDR3 is 15 residues. V was shortened by 0 bases and J by 6 bases, with 15 bases between the two germline ends. Germline loops: CDR1 SGHTA, CDR2 FQGTGA. This chain's CDR3 is CASSLTGAFFCEQYF. The covered CDR3 bases are TGTGCCAGCAGCTTAACGGGGGCCTTCTTTTGCGAG.

To note about this clone: Read coverage stops 3 residues before the CDR3 terminus; the germline J gene supplies the remainder. The chain combines TRBV7-7 with TRBJ2-5, with D possibly matching TRBD2 (6 bases). Trimming took 2 bases from V and 5 from J, leaving 9 bases between them. The germline V gene encodes CDR1 SSHAT and CDR2 FNYEAQ (reference sequence). This CDR3 is 13 amino acids long. The CDR3 DNA, read in part, is TGTGCCAGCAGCTTATGGGGACTGGAGACC. Its protein product is CASSLWGLET. The CDR3, in full, reads CASSLWGLETQYF.

Concerning this clone itself: The CDR3 goes on 3 residues after the read ends, and that part is filled in from the germline J gene. The V call is TRBV7-6, the J call TRBJ2-1, with TRBD2 identical over 8 bases. Per the germline V gene, CDR1 is SGHVS and CDR2 is FNYEAQ. CDR3 length: 15 amino acids. After removal of 2 bases from V and 5 bases from J, the junction contained 5 bases not matched to a gene. The chain's CDR3 is CASSLSGGGNNEQFF. The CDR3 DNA, read in part, is TGTGCCAGCAGCTTATCGGGGGGGGGAAACAATGAG. The full variable domain, with the rest looked up from reference TRBV7-6 and TRBJ2-1, is GAGVSQSPRYKVTKRGQDVALRCDPISGHVSLYWYRQALGQGPEFLTYFNYEAQQDKSGLPNDRFSAERPEGSISTLTIQRTEQRDSAMYRCASSLSGGGNNEQFFGPGTRLTVL.

Concerning this clone itself: The read comes to an end 3 residues before the CDR3 does, leaving the germline J gene to fill in the end. The V call is TRBV6-1, the J call TRBJ1-1; no reliable D call. CDR3 length equals 13 residues. V was shortened by 2 bases and J by 4 bases, with 8 bases between the two germline ends. Per germline, CDR1 MNHNS and CDR2 SASEGT. The part of the CDR3 DNA that was read is TGTGCCAGCAGTGAAAGGCGGCGCACTGAA. It codes for CASSERRRTE. The entire CDR3 protein is CASSERRRTEAFF.

Turning to this clone: The read comes to an end 3 residues before the CDR3 does, leaving the germline J gene to fill in the end. The chain couples TRBV5-1 to TRBJ2-7, with TRBD1 matching 9 bases. Per the germline V gene, CDR1 is SGHRS and CDR2 is YFSETQ. With 3 bases clipped from V and 2 bases from J, the junction kept 3 bases outside the gene matches. This CDR3 contains 14 residues. The chain's CDR3 is CASSWGTGPYEQYF. The covered CDR3 bases are TGCGCCAGCAGCTGGGGGACAGGGCCCTACGAG.

As regards this clone: The sequenced fragment ends 3 residues before the CDR3 boundary, so the rest is inferred from the germline J gene. The chain is built from TRBV5-1 and TRBJ2-1; 7 bases line up with TRBD1. V trimming: 0 bases; J trimming: 8 bases; junction bases outside the gene matches: 11. The CDR3 has 16 residues. Germline loops: CDR1 SGHRS, CDR2 YFSETQ. The sequenced CDR3 bases are TGCGCCAGCAGCTTGGGCGAAACAGGGGCGCAGGATGAG. Protein: CASSLGETGAQDE. The whole CDR3 protein is CASSLGETGAQDEQFF.

On this clone itself: Read data end 3 residues before the CDR3 end; the end is taken from the germline J gene. The chain combines TRBV12-3 or TRBV12-4 with TRBJ2-7; unclear D gene. Trimming removed 5 bases at V and 4 bases at J, with 12 bases between. The CDR3 extends over 13 amino acids. The sequenced CDR3 bases are TGTGCCAGCAGTCCCAGTTCCGATTACGAG. Its protein is CASSPSSDYE. The CDR3 as a whole reads CASSPSSDYEQYF.

As to this clone: From the germline J gene comes the end of the CDR3, since the read stops 3 residues before it. The rearrangement joins TRBV10-3 to TRBJ1-1; no clear D gene. The CDR3 extends over 16 amino acids. V lost 0 bases to trimming and J lost 3 bases, with 14 bases between them. Per the germline V gene, CDR1 is ENHRY and CDR2 is SYGVKD. The CDR3 here is CAISESIIGSDTEAFF. CDR3 DNA, as far as it was read: TGTGCCATCAGTGAGTCGATTATAGGGTCCGACACTGAA.

Comments on this clone: Coverage ceases 3 residues before the CDR3 finishes, and the germline J gene fills in the end. The chain joins TRBV19 to TRBJ2-4; maybe TRBD1 (5 bases). Germline CDR1 and CDR2: LNHDA and SQIVND (reference sequence). This CDR3 contains 15 residues. Partial CDR3 DNA: TGTGCCAGTAGTATTGTTATTCGACAGAACTATGGT. It encodes CASSIVIRQNYG. The CDR3 in its entirety is CASSIVIRQNYGQYF.